The source of this T cell receptor beta chain is a study of neurological immune-mediated disorders. Whole-study results and caveats: The greatest degree of TCR clonal expansion was observed in HTLV-1-associated myelopathy, with the lowest in multiple sclerosis, below that of healthy controls.

There are many counts of this clonotype. Its target is not known. The germline gives CDR1 MGHDK, CDR2 SYGVNS. The CDR3 has 15 residues. V lost 5 bases to trimming and J lost 4 bases, with 17 bases between them. The sorted libraries involved the use of under 1.2 million CD4+ or CD8+ T cells. 5'RACE generated cDNA with 10-nucleotide random UMIs. Via MiXCR, TCRdb re-called the 5' RACE reads, giving one row per CDR3 protein. Of approximately 41,000 distinct CDR3 sequences listed, 13% to 15% were seen once; the top ten hold approximately 3.6%. This rearrangement joins TRBV25-1 to TRBJ1-2, with no clear D. This TCR came from a woman in her sixties with HTLV-1-associated myelopathy (HAM/TSP). The sequenced material came from CD4+ T cells from blood. The CDR3 loop is CASSPSGGNFYGYTF. The CDR3 nucleotides are TGTGCCAGCAGTCCCAGCGGTGGAAATTTCTATGGCTACACCTTC.